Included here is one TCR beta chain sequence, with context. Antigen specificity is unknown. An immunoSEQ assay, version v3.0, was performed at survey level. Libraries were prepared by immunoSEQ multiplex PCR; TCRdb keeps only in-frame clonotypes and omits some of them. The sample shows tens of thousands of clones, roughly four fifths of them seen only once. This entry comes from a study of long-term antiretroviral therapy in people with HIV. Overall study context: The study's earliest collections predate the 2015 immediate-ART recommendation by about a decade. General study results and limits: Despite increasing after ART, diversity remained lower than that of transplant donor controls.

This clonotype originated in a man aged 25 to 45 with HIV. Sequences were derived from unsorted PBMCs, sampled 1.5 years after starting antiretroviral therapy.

CDR3 nucleotide sequence: TGCAGCCTCGGGCAGTCCCTGACACCCCTCCACTTT. It codes for CSLGQSLTPLHF. The chain links TRBV29-1 to TRBJ1-6; D ambiguous. Looked up from germline, CDR1 is SQVTM and CDR2 is ANQGSEA. CDR3 length: 12 residues. Trimming shortened V by 8 bases and J by 11 bases, and 16 bases separated the two germline ends.